This passage covers 20 T cell receptor beta chains from one sample sequenced in a study of blood T cell repertoires in COVID-19 (dated by TCRdb to 2018 to 2021). Library preparation was by the immunoSEQ multiplex PCR assay. TCRdb provides this immuneACCESS table in a form limited to in-frame rearrangements. Some clones are lacking; in checked studies, under half of them reflect an unresolved V gene, and why the rest are absent is not known. This sample gives 430,000 or so clones in total; approximately 90% of them show up just once. Of the sample, approximately 1.5% falls within the top ten clones. The specimen sequenced was PBMCs or T cells enriched from blood (not recorded which). All receptors derive from a woman between 18 and 29 years old who had been exposed to COVID-19.

The rearrangement links TRBV18 to TRBJ1-4; a weak D match, TRBD1 (6 bases). Germline V gene sequence: CDR1 KGHSH, CDR2 LQKENI. This CDR3 spans 14 amino acids. Deletions cut 3 bases from V and 13 bases from J, with 18 bases between. In DNA form, the CDR3 reads TGTGCCAGCTCACCGACAGGACCTAGTTATAGACTGTTTTTT. It yields the protein CASSPTGPSYRLFF.

This clone was seen just once. V and J are TRBV6-5 and TRBJ2-1; 10 bases fit TRBD2. The CDR3 length is 15 residues. The germline CDR1 and CDR2 sequences are MNHEY and SVGAGI. CDR3 DNA: TGTGTCACCAGCGGGAGGGGGGGCGTCGACAATGAGCAGTTCTTC. Its translation is CVTSGRGGVDNEQFF.

The chain recombines TRBV19 with TRBJ1-5, with 9 positions matching TRBD1. Trimming at V came to 4 bases and at J to 7 bases, leaving 5 bases not matched to a gene. Germline V CDR1 and CDR2: LNHDA, SQIVND (reference sequence). CDR3 length equals 14 residues. CDR3 loop: CASSKGQGGQPQHF. The CDR3 DNA is TGTGCCAGTAGTAAGGGACAGGGTGGCCAGCCCCAGCATTTT.

Of note for this clone: With a far larger clone one base away, a read error is the likely cause. This rearrangement joins TRBV28 to TRBJ2-1; 13 positions agree with TRBD2. Losses at the gene ends were 5 bases for V and 7 bases for J; bases not matched to a gene: 2. The CDR3 covers 14 residues. Germline V gives CDR1 MDHEN, CDR2 SYDVKM. The CDR3 sequence is CASSTGLAGNEQFF. The CDR3 bases are TGTGCCAGCAGTACGGGACTAGCGGGGAATGAGCAGTTCTTC.

This chain links TRBV5-5 with TRBJ1-2, with 8 bases identical to TRBD1. The V segment lost 0 bases and the J segment 4 bases; nucleotides outside the gene matches: 5. Germline V gene data show CDR1 as SGHKS and CDR2 as YYEKEE (reference sequence). This CDR3 region has 15 residues. CDR3 protein: CASSLGQGAFYGYTF. The CDR3, as DNA: TGTGCCAGCAGCTTGGGGCAGGGGGCGTTCTATGGCTACACCTTC.

The chain joins TRBV6-5 to TRBJ1-5; no firm D call. The V gene's germline CDR1 is MNHEY and CDR2 SVGAGI. This CDR3 is 15 amino acids long. V shed 6 bases and J shed 0 bases, with 12 bases lying between them. The CDR3 DNA follows: TGTGCCAGCAGATCAGTGGACTATAGCAATCAGCCCCAGCATTTT. Protein sequence: CASRSVDYSNQPQHF.

The chain joins TRBV30 to TRBJ1-1, with TRBD1 matching over 8 bases. This CDR3 region has 14 residues. The germline V gene encodes CDR1 GTSNPN and CDR2 SVGIG (reference sequence). With 4 bases clipped from V and 1 base from J, the junction kept 5 bases outside the gene matches. CDR3 protein: CAWNAGQGNTEAFF. The CDR3 DNA follows: TGTGCCTGGAACGCCGGACAGGGGAACACTGAAGCTTTCTTT.

The rearrangement joins TRBV15 to TRBJ2-1; D possibly corresponds to TRBD1 (6 bases). There are 13 residues in the CDR3. Germline loops: CDR1 LNHNV, CDR2 YYDKDF (reference sequence). Deletions cut 2 bases from V and 8 bases from J, with 10 bases between. The CDR3 sequence is CATSRNRVHEQFF. The CDR3, as DNA: TGTGCCACCAGCAGAAACAGGGTACATGAGCAGTTCTTC.

The V and J genes are TRBV4-2 and TRBJ2-2; 7 bases agree with TRBD2. Germline assignment: CDR1 LGHNA and CDR2 YNFKEQ. The CDR3 runs to 15 residues. J gave up 7 bases and V 0 bases, and 5 bases lay outside the gene matches. CDR3 region: CASSQDAGEGGELFF. The CDR3 DNA follows: TGTGCCAGCAGCCAAGATGCGGGGGAGGGCGGGGAGCTGTTTTTT.

A single count supports this clone. V and J are TRBV15 and TRBJ2-7; 7 bases map to TRBD1. From germline, CDR1 is LNHNV and CDR2 YYDKDF (reference sequence). Trimming at V came to 0 bases and at J to 3 bases, leaving 14 bases not matched to a gene. The CDR3 is made up of 18 amino acids. The CDR3 nucleotides read TGTGCCACCAGCAGAGATGAGGAGAACAGGGGCGGTTTCTACGAGCAGTACTTC. This encodes CATSRDEENRGGFYEQYF. Supplemented by reference TRBV15 and TRBJ2-7, the full variable domain reads DAMVIQNPRYQVTQFGKPVTLSCSQTLNHNVMYWYQQKSSQAPKLLFHYYDKDFNNEADTPDNFQSRRPNTSFCFLDIRSPGLGDTAMYLCATSRDEENRGGFYEQYFGPGTRLTVT.

The CDR3 region is CASSHPTGGSYNEQFF. CDR3 coding DNA: TGTGCCAGCAGCCATCCGACAGGGGGCTCCTACAATGAGCAGTTCTTC. The chain links TRBV7-9 to TRBJ2-1, with 9 bases identical to TRBD1. Germline trimming cut 5 bases from V and 0 bases from J; bases unmatched to any gene: 5. The V gene's germline CDR1 is SEHNR and CDR2 FQNEAQ (reference sequence). This CDR3 has 16 residues.

The gene calls are TRBV29-1 and TRBJ2-1; no clear D gene. The CDR3 runs to 10 residues. Germline V CDR1 and CDR2: SQVTM, ANQGSEA. Trimming took off 4 bases at V and 9 bases at J, with 7 bases between the two ends. In DNA, the CDR3 is TGCAGCGTTGTAAATTTTGAGCAGTTCTTC. Its protein is CSVVNFEQFF.

The J gene is TRBJ2-1, the V gene TRBV15, with 7 bases aligning to TRBD2. V lost 0 bases and J lost 9; bases outside the gene matches: 5. The CDR3 contains 14 residues. Per the germline V gene, CDR1 is LNHNV and CDR2 is YYDKDF (reference sequence). Written as DNA, the CDR3 is TGTGCCACCAGCAGAGACTACGGCGGGGGTGAGCAGTTCTTC. Its protein is CATSRDYGGGEQFF.

The V call is TRBV15, the J call TRBJ2-6, with D tentatively TRBD2 (6 bases). V was clipped by 0 bases and J by 4 bases, with 13 bases between them. The CDR3 spans 17 residues. Germline V CDR1 and CDR2: LNHNV, YYDKDF (reference sequence). The CDR3: CATSRDPGVAGANVLTF. CDR3 coding DNA: TGTGCCACCAGCAGAGATCCGGGAGTGGCCGGGGCCAACGTCCTGACTTTC.

This clone has just one count. The genes are TRBV4-3 and TRBJ2-3, with 8 bases fitting TRBD2. V lost 1 base and J lost 0; bases outside the gene matches: 3. Per germline, CDR1 LGHNA and CDR2 YSLEER. CDR3 length equals 16 residues. CDR3 bases: TGCGCCAGCAGCCAAGGGATAGCGGGGAGCACAGATACGCAGTATTTT. This translates into CASSQGIAGSTDTQYF.

The chain links TRBV14 to TRBJ2-7; no clear D gene. The V end lost 0 bases, the J end lost 2 bases, and 8 bases lay between the germline ends. The germline CDR1 and CDR2 sequences are SGHDN and FVKESK. This CDR3 region has 14 residues. The CDR3 bases are TGTGCCAGCAGCCAAGATGGCCCACCCTACGAGCAGTACTTC. It specifies CASSQDGPPYEQYF.

This clone was observed a few times. The rearrangement uses TRBV4-3 and TRBJ2-2; 7 positions agree with TRBD2. In germline, CDR1 is LGHNA, CDR2 YSLEER. This CDR3 has 16 amino acids. V lost 4 bases and J lost 1; bases outside the gene matches: 6. The CDR3 DNA is TGCGCCAGCAGCCTTAACCCTAGCGGGAACACCGGGGAGCTGTTTTTT. Its protein is CASSLNPSGNTGELFF.

This chain links TRBV6-5 with TRBJ1-5; D may be TRBD1 (6 bases). Germline CDR1 reads MNHEY; CDR2 reads SVGAGI. The V and J ends lost 6 bases and 1 base respectively, with 10 bases between them. The CDR3 covers 14 residues. This chain's CDR3 is CASSMTGSNQPQHF. The DNA of the CDR3 is TGTGCCAGCAGCATGACAGGCAGCAATCAGCCCCAGCATTTT.

J is TRBJ2-2 and V is TRBV11-3; D possibly corresponds to TRBD1 (6 bases). This CDR3 is built from 14 residues. CDR1 is SGHNT, CDR2 YENEEA, per germline. V was cut by 5 bases and J by 10 bases, with 17 bases left in between. CDR3 coding DNA: TGTGCCAGCAGCCGGGACACCGTAACCACGGAGCTGTTTTTT. Translated: CASSRDTVTTELFF.

The chain has TRBV13 and TRBJ2-7; 8 bases map to TRBD2. The V and J ends lost 3 bases and 2 bases, in that order; junction bases with no gene match: 6. This CDR3 is 15 amino acids long. CDR1 is PRHDT, CDR2 FYEKMQ, per germline (reference sequence). This CDR3 reads CASSFGRGVTYEQYF. The CDR3 DNA follows: TGTGCCAGCAGCTTTGGGCGGGGGGTCACCTACGAGCAGTACTTC.